This TCR beta chain was observed in a study of blood T cell repertoires in COVID-19. Overall study context: Some COVID-19 samples were acute and others convalescent; all came from the United States, Italy and Spain. Sources were T cells, B-cell-depleted T cells, or PBMCs; the material itself was cDNA or gDNA.

Original handling: Counts of nucleated cells, estimated from reference gene primer amplification, were obtained. Assay: immunoSEQ multiplex PCR; the TCRdb copy retains only in-frame clones and omits some. V and J calls and clone size come straight from that table; D and trimming were deduced from the DNA. The sample carries 310,000 or so clones, about 82% recorded once. CDR3 size: 14 residues. V dropped 6 bases and J dropped 11 bases, with 19 bases sitting between them. CDR1 and CDR2 from the germline V gene are MNHEY and SVGAGI. This clonotype originated in a woman aged 45-65 years with acute or convalescent COVID-19. This rearrangement joins TRBV6-5 to TRBJ1-4; D might be TRBD1 (5 bases). Sample: peripheral blood. The CDR3 here is CASRLEPGLGKLFF. The CDR3, as DNA: TGTGCCAGCAGGCTAGAACCAGGGTTGGGGAAACTGTTTTTT.